Below are 21 T cell receptor beta chains sequenced from a single sample in a study of cytomegalovirus exposure and HLA in healthy donors. Primers: 60 Vbeta forward and 13 Jbeta reverse. Produced via immunoSEQ multiplex PCR; TCRdb's table is partial and in-frame only. The sample holds about 140,000 clones; around four fifths are singletons and the top ten take around a tenth. Sequenced sample: PBMCs. Receptors were obtained from a woman aged 55 to 70 in good health and CMV-seropositive.

The CDR3 reads CASSLGQGQSYEQYF. CDR3 coding DNA: TGTGCCAGCAGCCTCGGACAGGGACAATCCTACGAGCAGTACTTC. V is TRBV7-9 and J is TRBJ2-7; 8 nucleotides line up with TRBD1. V lost 5 bases to trimming and J lost 1 base; unmatched junction nucleotides: 7. This CDR3 has 15 amino acids. Germline V CDR1 and CDR2: SEHNR, FQNEAQ (reference sequence).

The chain carries TRBV10-3 and TRBJ2-2, with D possibly TRBD2 on 5 matching bases. Trimming left V 0 bases short and J 4 bases short, with 9 bases between. The CDR3 extends over 15 amino acids. Germline CDR1 reads ENHRY; CDR2 reads SYGVKD. The CDR3 protein is CAISESLGVTGELFF. The CDR3 bases are TGTGCCATCAGTGAGTCTCTCGGGGTCACCGGGGAGCTGTTTTTT.

Only a few counts were recorded for this clone. The chain joins TRBV10-3 to TRBJ2-2; D possibly corresponds to TRBD1 (6 bases). Germline V lookup: CDR1 ENHRY, CDR2 SYGVKD. The CDR3 covers 15 residues. V lost 2 bases, J lost 7 bases, and 14 bases lay in between. This CDR3 is CAISEGRQVGGELFF. CDR3 DNA sequence: TGTGCCATCAGTGAGGGTCGACAGGTGGGCGGGGAGCTGTTTTTT.

The CDR3 loop reads CASSPTGRNYGYTF. CDR3 DNA sequence: TGTGCCAGCAGCCCGACAGGGCGGAACTATGGCTACACCTTC. This chain uses TRBV7-2 with TRBJ1-2; 7 bases are shared with TRBD1. J gave up 2 bases and V 5 bases, and 5 bases lay outside the gene matches. There are 14 residues in the CDR3. Germline assignment: CDR1 SGHTA and CDR2 FQGNSA.

The chain uses TRBV9 and TRBJ2-1; no firm D call. The V end lost 1 base, the J end lost 5 bases, and 13 bases lay between the germline ends. The germline CDR1 and CDR2 sequences are SGDLS and YYNGEE. The CDR3 consists of 15 residues. The CDR3 loop reads CASSVRQVDNNEQFF. The CDR3 DNA sequence: TGTGCCAGCAGCGTACGCCAGGTAGATAACAATGAGCAGTTCTTC.

This clone was observed a few times. The rearrangement uses TRBV10-3 and TRBJ2-1; 10 nucleotides match TRBD2. CDR3 length: 13 residues. J lost 7 bases, V lost 6 bases, and 3 bases had no gene match. Germline V gene sequence: CDR1 ENHRY, CDR2 SYGVKD. The CDR3 DNA follows: TGTGCCATCAGAACTAGCGGGATGAATGAGCAGTTCTTC. Protein product: CAIRTSGMNEQFF.

A few counts support this clone. The chain couples TRBV5-1 to TRBJ2-3; weak D call: TRBD2 (6 bases). The CDR3 consists of 13 residues. V was clipped by 0 bases and J by 5 bases, with 7 bases between them. CDR1 SGHRS and CDR2 YFSETQ come from the germline V gene. The CDR3 region is CASSLGGVDTQYF. For the CDR3, the DNA is TGCGCCAGCAGCTTGGGGGGGGTAGATACGCAGTATTTT.

V usage is TRBV19 and J usage is TRBJ1-2; perhaps TRBD1 as D (5 bases). The V end was cut by 5 bases, the J end by 8 bases, with 18 bases between. The CDR3 consists of 14 residues. CDR1 and CDR2 (germline): LNHDA, SQIVND (reference sequence). Written as DNA, the CDR3 is TGTGCCAGTAGTCCTATGGGGGGATCTGGAGGCTACACCTTC. Its translation: CASSPMGGSGGYTF.

This clone has a handful of counts. The V gene is TRBV19, the J gene TRBJ2-7, with 7 bases identical to TRBD1. The CDR3 sequence is 17 residues long. Germline-derived CDR1 and CDR2 are LNHDA and SQIVND (reference sequence). V was clipped by 3 bases and J by 7 bases; unmatched bases: 18. The CDR3 DNA follows: TGTGCCAGTAGTATCCGGGTCGGGACAGCGCTAACTTCGGAGCAGTACTTC. Protein sequence: CASSIRVGTALTSEQYF. The full variable domain, in which reference TRBV19 and TRBJ2-7 provide the parts outside the CDR3, is DGGITQSPKYLFRKEGQNVTLSCEQNLNHDAMYWYRQDPGQGLRLIYYSQIVNDFQKGDIAEGYSVSREKKESFPLTVTSAQKNPTAFYLCASSIRVGTALTSEQYFGPGTRLTVT.

The chain links TRBV2 to TRBJ1-5; the D gene is possibly TRBD1 (5 bases). CDR1 and CDR2 (germline): SNHLY, FYNNEI. This CDR3 has 12 residues. The V end was cut by 4 bases, the J end by 10 bases, with 11 bases between. The CDR3 nucleotides are TGTGCCAGCAGTGGTTACAGGACACCCCAGCATTTT. Translating it yields CASSGYRTPQHF.

The chain has TRBV5-4 and TRBJ2-3; D is possibly TRBD2 (5 bases). Germline CDR1 and CDR2: SGHNT and YYREEE (reference sequence). Trimming took off 3 bases at V and 1 base at J, with 9 bases between the two ends. This CDR3 spans 14 amino acids. The CDR3 here is CASSSRTGTDTQYF. Here the CDR3 DNA reads TGTGCCAGCAGCTCGCGGACTGGCACAGATACGCAGTATTTT.

The CDR3 DNA reads TGTGCCAGCAGCAAGGGACAGCTTGGAGATACGCAGTATTTT. This gives the protein CASSKGQLGDTQYF. The chain links TRBV5-4 to TRBJ2-3; 7 bases are a match to TRBD1. Germline-derived CDR1 and CDR2 are SGHNT and YYREEE (reference sequence). This CDR3 spans 14 amino acids. V lost 4 bases, J lost 5 bases, and 7 bases stayed unmatched.

The V gene is TRBV27, the J gene TRBJ2-7; 11 nucleotides agree with TRBD2. V was clipped by 6 bases and J by 4 bases; unmatched bases: 11. The CDR3 is made up of 16 amino acids. The germline gives CDR1 MNHEY, CDR2 SMNVEV (reference sequence). The chain's CDR3 is CASRWAGTSGTYEQYF. As DNA, the CDR3 is TGTGCCAGCAGATGGGCCGGGACTAGCGGAACTTACGAGCAGTACTTC.

This clone appeared a single time. The J gene is TRBJ2-5, the V gene TRBV9; 9 bases line up with TRBD1. The length of the CDR3 is 16 residues. CDR1 and CDR2 from the germline V gene are SGDLS and YYNGEE. The junction had 8 bases not matched to a gene; V was cut back by 0 bases and J by 5 bases. Here the CDR3 DNA reads TGTGCCAGCAGCGTAGGTGGGACAGGGAGGGAGGAGACCCAGTACTTC. It codes for CASSVGGTGREETQYF.

This chain joins TRBV25-1 and TRBJ1-1; D is perhaps TRBD1 (5 bases). The V gene lost 5 bases and the J gene lost 7 bases, with 23 bases spanning the gap. Germline CDR1 reads MGHDK; CDR2 reads SYGVNS. The CDR3 is made up of 16 amino acids. DNA of the CDR3: TGTGCCAGCAGTCCTCAGGGAAGGACGAATTGGGATGAAGCTTTCTTT. It specifies CASSPQGRTNWDEAFF.

The V and J genes are TRBV7-2 and TRBJ2-5; TRBD2 aligns across 8 bases. This CDR3 region has 16 residues. V was clipped by 5 bases and J by 0 bases; unmatched bases: 8. The germline V gene encodes CDR1 SGHTA and CDR2 FQGNSA. As DNA, the CDR3 is TGTGCCAGCAGCCCGAGTAGCGGGATAGACCAAGAGACCCAGTACTTC. Protein: CASSPSSGIDQETQYF.

The chain employs TRBV23-1 and TRBJ2-1, with D maybe TRBD2 (5 bases). TRBV23-1 is known as an ORF, though its function is uncertain. The CDR3 consists of 14 residues. V was trimmed by 1 base and J by 6 bases, leaving 10 bases between them. For the CDR3, the DNA is TGCGCCAGCAGTCAATTAGAGGGCTCCAATGAGCAGTTCTTC. Translation gives CASSQLEGSNEQFF.

The chain couples TRBV9 to TRBJ2-3, with 9 nucleotides matching TRBD2. This CDR3 is 17 amino acids long. Germline V lookup: CDR1 SGDLS, CDR2 YYNGEE. V lost 3 bases, J lost 0 bases, and 8 bases stayed unmatched. In nucleotides, the CDR3 is TGTGCCAGCAGCGCTCGTGGAGCGGGGGGTAGCACAGATACGCAGTATTTT. Translated: CASSARGAGGSTDTQYF.

The J gene is TRBJ2-5, the V gene TRBV11-2, with D hard to call. Germline-derived CDR1 and CDR2 are SGHAT and FQNNGV. The germline V and J ends were trimmed by 4 bases and 3 bases, with 15 bases remaining between them. The CDR3 is 15 residues long. CDR3 residues: CASSSRLHSKETQYF. The CDR3 nucleotides read TGTGCCAGCAGCTCCCGTTTGCACTCAAAAGAGACCCAGTACTTC.

The rearrangement joins TRBV4-1 to TRBJ1-1; D is unresolved. Trimming left V 1 base short and J 1 base short, with 7 bases between. The CDR3 runs 14 residues. CDR1 MGHRA and CDR2 YSYEKL come from the germline V gene. DNA for the CDR3: TGCGCCAGCAGCCAAGCGGTGCCGAACACTGAAGCTTTCTTT. This gives the protein CASSQAVPNTEAFF.

This rearrangement joins TRBV29-1 to TRBJ1-3, with a tentative D call TRBD1 (5 bases). The CDR3 totals 13 residues. Trimming pared 1 base from V and 4 bases from J, leaving 8 bases between. Looked up from germline, CDR1 is SQVTM and CDR2 is ANQGSEA. The CDR3 DNA sequence: TGCAGCGTTGAAGTAGGGGTCGGAAACACCATATATTTT. Residues: CSVEVGVGNTIYF.